This note documents a single T cell receptor (beta chain) sequence. The target antigen is unknown. A roughly 120-subject validation cohort, separate from the approximately 690-subject first cohort, supplied the donors. This entry comes from a study of cytomegalovirus exposure and HLA in healthy donors. Data came from immunoSEQ multiplex PCR; TCRdb stores just in-frame clones and leaves some out. The sample yields approximately 59,000 clones, 90% to 95% seen once. The CDR3 has 17 amino acids. From germline, CDR1 is LGHNT and CDR2 FRNRAP. V was trimmed by 6 bases and J by 4 bases, leaving 22 bases between them. General study points: In the 120 or so validation repertoires, around 95% of cluster scores exceeded 0, per a later analysis. Cytomegalovirus association was listed for about 170 TCR beta chains.

The rearrangement uses TRBV12-5 and TRBJ2-1; a possible D gene is TRBD2 (5 bases). Sequencing used PBMCs. This TCR was recovered from a man younger than 30 in good health and CMV-seropositive. DNA for the CDR3: TGTGCTAGTGGCCCCCGACTAAGTGGTAGGTTTTACAATGAGCAGTTCTTC. Encoded protein: CASGPRLSGRFYNEQFF. Full variable domain (missing parts from reference TRBV12-5 and TRBJ2-1): DARVTQTPRHKVTEMGQEVTMRCQPILGHNTVFWYRQTMMQGLELLAYFRNRAPLDDSGMPKDRFSAEMPDATLATLKIQPSEPRDSAVYFCASGPRLSGRFYNEQFFGPGTRLTVL.